The rows below give T cell receptor beta chains drawn from one sample of a study of T-cell reconstitution after alpha-beta-depleted transplantation in children. TCRdb redid the calling of the PCR reads with MiXCR, one entry per CDR3 protein. The table lists around 490,000 distinct CDR3 sequences, approximately 10% of them singletons. Here the sequenced sample was PBMCs, mostly from graft donor cells, taken 180 days after TCRalphabeta/CD19-depleted stem cell transplant. The receptors were sampled from a female patient aged 2 to 10 who had a stem cell transplant for aplastic anemia, so the T cells may come from the graft donor. Each CDR3 is given with its conserved first and last residue. The D gene is left open where the match is weak. Size is stated for part of the rows, as once, few or many counts, or as a class when the clone is expanded.

j_call	d_call	v_call	clone_size	cdr3_nt	cdr3_aa
TRBJ2-4	.	TRBV15	few	TGTGCCACCAGCAGGGATGATTTTTCAGCCAAAAACATTCAGTACTTC	CATSRDDFSAKNIQYF
TRBJ2-5	TRBD2	TRBV11-2	few	TGTGCCAGCAGCTTGGGTTACCAGCGGGAGGGCCGGGAGACCCAGTACTTC	CASSLGYQREGRETQYF
TRBJ2-7	.	TRBV27	few	TGTGCCAGCAGCCTGGGGGACGGCTACGAGCAGTACTTC	CASSLGDGYEQYF
TRBJ2-4	.	TRBV12-3/TRBV12-4	.	TGTGCCAGCAGTCTTACCGGGGGCCTGGTAGCCAAAAACATTCAGTACTTC	CASSLTGGLVAKNIQYF
TRBJ2-5	.	TRBV4-2	many	TGTGCCAGCAGCCCCAGACTCCAAGAGACCCAGTACTTC	CASSPRLQETQYF
TRBJ2-1	.	TRBV6-1	few	TGTGCCAGCAGCCTCGACAGGACGTCCTACAATGAGCAGTTCTTC	CASSLDRTSYNEQFF
TRBJ2-6	.	TRBV5-6	many	TGTGCCAGCAGCCCCCACCCCGGGATCTCTGGGGCCAACGTCCTGACTTTC	CASSPHPGISGANVLTF
TRBJ2-1	.	TRBV7-2	.	TGTGCCAGCAGCTTACAGCGGGCGCAGCCCTACAATGAGCAGTTCTTC	CASSLQRAQPYNEQFF
TRBJ1-1	.	TRBV30	.	TGTGCCTGGAGTCCGACAGGTTGGAATCTGAACACTGAAGCTTTCTTT	CAWSPTGWNLNTEAFF
TRBJ2-1	.	TRBV7-9	.	TGTGCCAGCAGCACCAGGGGTGGCAATGAGCAGTTCTTC	CASSTRGGNEQFF
TRBJ1-2	.	TRBV7-2	.	TGTGCCGGGACCTCGATGGGGCATTATGGCTACACCTTC	CAGTSMGHYGYTF
TRBJ2-7	TRBD1	TRBV13	many	TGTGCCAGCAGCTTGTACGGGACAGGGTCCTACGAGCAGTACTTC	CASSLYGTGSYEQYF
TRBJ2-1	TRBD2	TRBV20-1	.	TGCAGTGCTAGAGATGTAAGCGGGAGAGGGCATGAGCAGTTCTTC	CSARDVSGRGHEQFF
TRBJ2-1	.	TRBV12-3/TRBV12-4	few	TGTGCCAGCAGTTCCCCCCCACAGGGAAGCGCCTACAATGAGCAGTTCTTC	CASSSPPQGSAYNEQFF
TRBJ1-4	.	TRBV14	few	TGTGCCAGCAGCCAGCCCGGGACTTCTAATGAAAAACTGTTTTTT	CASSQPGTSNEKLFF
TRBJ1-1	.	TRBV5-1	few	TGCGCCAGCAGCCCGAGACTTTGGGAAAGCACTGAAGCTTTCTTT	CASSPRLWESTEAFF
TRBJ2-1	TRBD2	TRBV7-2	few	TGTGCCAGCAGCTTACTTCCCGGGAGGGAGGGGTACAATGAGCAGTTCTTC	CASSLLPGREGYNEQFF
TRBJ2-1	TRBD2	TRBV18	.	TGTGCCAGCTCACATAGAGAGCGGGACTCCTACAATGAGCAGTTCTTC	CASSHRERDSYNEQFF
TRBJ2-1	TRBD1	TRBV4-3	many	TGCGCCAGCAGCCCAACAGGGGGTTTTTTCGATGAGCAGTTCTTC	CASSPTGGFFDEQFF
TRBJ2-7	TRBD1	TRBV4-3	.	TGCGCCAGCCCTAAGTCCGGGACAGGGGGCTACGAGCAGTACTTC	CASPKSGTGGYEQYF
TRBJ1-6	.	TRBV28	.	TGTGCCAGCACTTCCCTCCAGGTTCCTTTGGGCTTACAACCCCTCCACTTT	CASTSLQVPLGLQPLHF
TRBJ1-4	.	TRBV14	few	TGTGCCAGCAGCCAGAGGTACCTACTAGGGTCGCCTAAAGAAAAACTGTTTTTT	CASSQRYLLGSPKEKLFF
TRBJ2-7	.	TRBV19	.	TGTGCCAGTAGTATCCCGGGGAACGAGCAGTACTTC	CASSIPGNEQYF
TRBJ2-2	TRBD2	TRBV12-3/TRBV12-4	few	TGTGCCAGCAGTCAAGCGGGGGCGCGGACCGGGGAGCTGTTTTTT	CASSQAGARTGELFF
TRBJ2-2	.	TRBV29-1	few	TGCAGCGTTGACAGGTCGGGAGAACGGAACACCGGGGAGCTGTTTTTT	CSVDRSGERNTGELFF